Detailed here is one T cell receptor beta chain. The record originates from a study of OX40 agonist ivuxolimab in advanced cancers. Across the whole study: Recorded diagnoses for dose-escalation patients were hepatocellular carcinoma, melanoma, renal cell or head and neck cancer.

Germline assignment: CDR1 SEHNR and CDR2 FQNEAQ (reference sequence). The CDR3 runs 12 residues. V gave up 5 bases and J gave up 4 bases; unmatched junction bases: 2. Autoimmune disease history or systemic immunosuppression barred patients. Sampling times: baseline, cycle 4 day 1, cycle 7 day 1. This table comes from immunoSEQ multiplex PCR, and its TCRdb copy is limited to in-frame clones, with some not included. The sample has tens of thousands of clones, around four fifths seen once; the top ten hold about 2.5%. The sequence came from an adult with an advanced solid tumor such as melanoma, head and neck, liver or kidney cancer. The chain uses TRBV7-9 and TRBJ2-7; 7 bases agree with TRBD1. Sequenced here: CD4+ or CD8+ T cells sorted from blood, sampled in a trial of the OX40 agonist ivuxolimab. The DNA for the CDR3 is TGTGCCAGCAGCCCGACAGGGTACGAGCAGTACTTC. Translating gives CASSPTGYEQYF.